Below are 16 T cell receptor beta chains sequenced from a single sample in a study of blood T cell repertoires in COVID-19. Sequenced by immunoSEQ multiplex PCR; TCRdb stores in-frame clones only, minus some. The sample holds roughly 23,000 clones; around 90% are singletons and the top ten take around 3.1%. Sequenced material: peripheral blood. All receptors come from a woman aged 70-85 years with active COVID-19.

The V call is TRBV28, the J call TRBJ1-5; the match to TRBD1 covers 9 bases. This CDR3 comprises 16 residues. Losses at the gene ends were 2 bases for V and 2 bases for J; bases not matched to a gene: 4. From germline, CDR1 is MDHEN and CDR2 SYDVKM. The CDR3 DNA follows: TGTGCCAGCAGTTTAGAACAGGGGGCTGGCAATCAGCCCCAGCATTTT. Its protein product is CASSLEQGAGNQPQHF. The full variable domain, in which reference TRBV28 and TRBJ1-5 provide the parts outside the CDR3, is DVKVTQSSRYLVKRTGEKVFLECVQDMDHENMFWYRQDPGLGLRLIYFSYDVKMKEKGDIPEGYSVSREKKERFSLILESASTNQTSMYLCASSLEQGAGNQPQHFGDGTRLSIL.

The V call is TRBV6-1, the J call TRBJ1-6; D is ambiguous. There are 15 residues in the CDR3. V lost 0 bases, J lost 10 bases, and 13 bases lay in between. From germline, CDR1 is MNHNS and CDR2 SASEGT. This CDR3 reads CASSEAQAGRSPLHF. The DNA for the CDR3 is TGTGCCAGCAGTGAAGCTCAGGCAGGAAGATCACCCCTCCACTTT.

The rearrangement joins TRBV4-1 to TRBJ2-1; possible D gene TRBD2, 6 bases. V was clipped by 1 base and J by 8 bases, with 9 bases between them. Germline V gives CDR1 MGHRA, CDR2 YSYEKL. The CDR3 runs 13 residues. The DNA for the CDR3 is TGCGCCAGCAGCCAAGCCCCGGGGGATGAGCAGTTCTTC. Its translation: CASSQAPGDEQFF.

V and J are TRBV19 and TRBJ2-3; 7 bases are shared with TRBD1. CDR1 and CDR2 (germline): LNHDA, SQIVND (reference sequence). The CDR3 consists of 17 residues. V dropped 7 bases and J dropped 3; count of bases not matched to a gene: 16. In DNA, the CDR3 is TGTGCCAGTACCTCTCGGGGCACGTCAGGGGGTACAGATACGCAGTATTTT. Translated: CASTSRGTSGGTDTQYF.

A few counts support this clone. The V call is TRBV28, the J call TRBJ2-3; D is uncertain. Trimming left V 3 bases short and J 1 base short, with 5 bases between. This CDR3 has 13 residues. Germline CDR1 reads MDHEN; CDR2 reads SYDVKM. In DNA form, the CDR3 reads TGTGCCAGCAGTTTCTTCGGCACAGATACGCAGTATTTT. It encodes CASSFFGTDTQYF. The entire variable domain, with the rest obtained from reference TRBV28 and TRBJ2-3, is as follows: DVKVTQSSRYLVKRTGEKVFLECVQDMDHENMFWYRQDPGLGLRLIYFSYDVKMKEKGDIPEGYSVSREKKERFSLILESASTNQTSMYLCASSFFGTDTQYFGPGTRLTVL.

V and J are TRBV12-5 and TRBJ2-7, with 10 bases identical to TRBD1. Germline V lookup: CDR1 LGHNT, CDR2 FRNRAP. Trimming took 6 bases from V and 10 from J; bases not matched to a gene: 6. This CDR3 region has 12 residues. The CDR3, as DNA: TGTGCTAGTGGAATGGGACAGGGGATACAGTACTTC. Protein product: CASGMGQGIQYF.

The chain links TRBV9 to TRBJ2-3; D ambiguous. CDR3 length equals 13 residues. The V gene lost 3 bases and the J gene lost 4 bases, with 9 bases spanning the gap. Looked up from germline, CDR1 is SGDLS and CDR2 is YYNGEE. Written as DNA, the CDR3 is TGTGCCAGCAGCGCCCGAGACTCAGATACGCAGTATTTT. Its protein product is CASSARDSDTQYF.

V gene TRBV14 combines with J gene TRBJ1-6, with D uncertain. The CDR3 is made up of 14 amino acids. Trimming removed 5 bases at V and 5 bases at J, with 10 bases between. CDR1 and CDR2 from the germline V gene are SGHDN and FVKESK. The CDR3: CASSGSPNNSPLHF. The CDR3 coding sequence is TGTGCCAGCAGCGGTAGTCCGAATAATTCACCCCTCCACTTT.

This sequence joins TRBV24-1 and TRBJ2-5; D is possibly TRBD1 (5 bases). Germline loops: CDR1 KGHDR, CDR2 SFDVKD. The CDR3 covers 14 residues. Trimming pared 3 bases from V and 4 bases from J, leaving 11 bases between. The CDR3, as DNA: TGTGCCACCAGTGATACAGGCTTCTTAGAGACCCAGTACTTC. Its translation is CATSDTGFLETQYF.

The chain recombines TRBV5-4 with TRBJ2-3; TRBD2 aligns across 8 bases. Germline CDR1 SGHNT, CDR2 YYREEE (reference sequence). The ends lost 2 bases at V and 6 bases at J; junction bases unmatched: 11. This CDR3 has 16 amino acids. The CDR3 sequence is CASSFLTSGGPDTQYF. CDR3 coding DNA: TGTGCCAGCAGCTTCTTAACTAGCGGCGGTCCGGATACGCAGTATTTT.

The gene calls are TRBV9 and TRBJ2-7; possible D gene TRBD1, 5 bases. V lost 4 bases and J lost 1, with 9 bases in between. Germline V CDR1 and CDR2: SGDLS, YYNGEE. The CDR3 length is 13 residues. The CDR3 loop reads CASSPGQSYEQYF. DNA for the CDR3: TGTGCCAGCAGCCCAGGGCAGTCCTACGAGCAGTACTTC.

The chain recombines TRBV27 with TRBJ2-7; TRBD2 matches at 16 bases. Germline CDR1 MNHEY, CDR2 SMNVEV (reference sequence). The trim removed 1 base at V and 3 bases at J, leaving 12 bases unmatched. The CDR3 has 20 amino acids. The CDR3 here is CASSLWGTTGTSGRDYEQYF. DNA for the CDR3: TGTGCCAGCAGTTTATGGGGGACAACCGGGACTAGCGGGAGGGACTACGAGCAGTACTTC.

This clone appeared a few times. The V and J genes are TRBV7-2 and TRBJ1-5; D not resolved. This CDR3 has 13 residues. Germline loops: CDR1 SGHTA, CDR2 FQGNSA. Trimming pared 5 bases from V and 4 bases from J, leaving 9 bases between. Here the CDR3 DNA reads TGTGCCAGCAGCGCCGAGCTGAATCAGCCCCAGCATTTT. Amino acid sequence: CASSAELNQPQHF.

The chain has TRBV5-1 and TRBJ2-5; a weak D match, TRBD1 (5 bases). The V end lost 0 bases, the J end lost 2 bases, and 5 bases lay between the germline ends. This CDR3 comprises 13 residues. From germline, CDR1 is SGHRS and CDR2 YFSETQ. Written as DNA, the CDR3 is TGCGCCAGCAGCTTGGACAGGCAAGAGACCCAGTACTTC. It yields the protein CASSLDRQETQYF.

The rearrangement links TRBV7-6 to TRBJ1-1; D not resolved. This CDR3 spans 12 amino acids. Per germline, CDR1 SGHVS and CDR2 FNYEAQ. The ends were cut back, 3 bases at V and 5 bases at J, with 7 bases in the middle. CDR3 sequence reads: CASSFPGTEAFF. The DNA for the CDR3 is TGTGCCAGCAGCTTTCCGGGAACTGAAGCTTTCTTT.

The chain links TRBV6-1 to TRBJ1-6, with D unresolved. V shed 0 bases and J shed 0 bases, with 12 bases lying between them. Germline CDR1 is MNHNS and CDR2 is SASEGT. The CDR3 has 18 amino acids. In DNA form, the CDR3 reads TGTGCCAGCAGTGAAGCCCTAGGCGGGAGCTCCTATAATTCACCCCTCCACTTT. Protein: CASSEALGGSSYNSPLHF.